This TCR beta chain was identified during a study of OX40 agonist ivuxolimab in advanced cancers. For the study at large: Patients received the agonistic anti-OX40 (CD134) antibody ivuxolimab.

The CDR3 extends over 14 amino acids. V lost 1 base, J lost 1 base, and 6 bases lay in between. Germline-derived CDR1 and CDR2 are SNHLY and FYNNEI. Method: immunoSEQ multiplex PCR; TCRdb's copy keeps in-frame clones and lacks some. The data hold around 30,000 clones, with about nine tenths observed a single time. General observations from the study: Averaged across samples, CD8+ T cells carried more expanded clones than CD4+ did. At doses 0.1 to 3.0 mg/kg, CD4+ and CD8+ clones expanded.

As concerns this clone: Its specificity is not known.

The investigators sampled blood at baseline, at cycle 4 day 1, and at cycle 7 day 1. The starting material was CD4+ or CD8+ T cells sorted from blood, obtained in a trial of the OX40 agonist ivuxolimab. The receptor's source is an adult with an advanced solid tumor such as melanoma, head and neck, liver or kidney cancer. The chain combines TRBV2 with TRBJ2-3; D might be TRBD1 (6 bases). Here the CDR3 reads CASSEEGGTDTQYF. The CDR3 bases are TGTGCCAGCAGTGAAGAGGGGGGCACAGATACGCAGTATTTT.